The 30 T cell receptor beta chains presented below share a single source sample, sequenced in a study of blood T cells in healthy people across ages. The use of a sample-barcoded 5' primer and a J-beta primer mix characterized a second PCR of roughly 7 to 12 cycles. TCRdb re-called the 5' RACE reads through MiXCR, storing one row per CDR3 protein. This sample has just over 1 million distinct CDR3 sequences; more than 35% occur once, and the top ten carry approximately 20%. What was sequenced was blood. All receptors derive from a woman aged 55-70 years in good health.

This clonotype appeared a few times. The chain couples TRBV7-2 to TRBJ2-1; D not resolved. The CDR3 is 13 residues long. The germline gives CDR1 SGHTA, CDR2 FQGNSA. V dropped 6 bases and J dropped 6 bases, with 12 bases sitting between them. The CDR3 is CASSPKSGNEQFF. CDR3 DNA sequence: TGTGCCAGCAGTCCTAAGTCGGGCAATGAGCAGTTCTTC.

This clonotype occurred a few times. The chain recombines TRBV12-3 or TRBV12-4 with TRBJ2-1; 11 nucleotides agree with TRBD1. CDR3 length: 14 amino acids. The ends lost 6 bases at V and 6 bases at J; junction bases unmatched: 4. The chain's CDR3 is CASRRTGGINEQFF. The DNA of the CDR3 is TGTGCCAGCAGGAGGACAGGGGGCATCAATGAGCAGTTCTTC.

The chain uses TRBV28 and TRBJ2-1; D remains unclear. Germline loops: CDR1 MDHEN, CDR2 SYDVKM. Trimming removed 5 bases at V and 10 bases at J, with 9 bases between. The CDR3 loop spans 11 amino acids. The CDR3 spells CASSPTTEQFF. CDR3 in DNA: TGTGCCAGCAGTCCGACGACAGAGCAGTTCTTC. Together with reference TRBV28 and TRBJ2-1, the CDR3 gives the full variable domain: DVKVTQSSRYLVKRTGEKVFLECVQDMDHENMFWYRQDPGLGLRLIYFSYDVKMKEKGDIPEGYSVSREKKERFSLILESASTNQTSMYLCASSPTTEQFFGPGTRLTVL.

This clonotype was counted between two and nine times. The V and J genes are TRBV12-3 or TRBV12-4 and TRBJ2-5, with 7 positions matching TRBD1. The DNA matches TRBJ2-7 better at its end, which makes the J call doubtful. The CDR3 runs to 12 residues. The CDR3 bases are TGTGCCAGCAGTCCGACAGGGTTCGAGCAGTACTTC. Its protein is CASSPTGFEQYF.

The chain employs TRBV24-1 and TRBJ2-1; 10 nucleotides line up with TRBD2. The better agreement between TRBJ2-7 and the DNA end casts doubt on the J call. Germline V CDR1 and CDR2: KGHDR, SFDVKD. This CDR3 contains 16 residues. The CDR3 DNA sequence: TGTGCCACCAGTGACACCGGACTAGCGGAGTACAATGAGCAGTACTTC. Translating gives CATSDTGLAEYNEQYF.

Only a few counts were recorded for this clonotype. This chain joins TRBV24-1 and TRBJ2-3; D not resolved. The V end was cut by 0 bases, the J end by 4 bases, with 7 bases between. Germline CDR1 and CDR2: KGHDR and SFDVKD. The CDR3 contains 14 residues. The CDR3 is CATSDLLIADTQYF. The CDR3 region has the DNA TGTGCCACCAGTGATTTGCTGATTGCAGATACGCAGTATTTT.

The V call is TRBV5-1, the J call TRBJ2-2; D is possibly TRBD1 (5 bases). CDR1 is SGHRS and CDR2 is YFSETQ in the germline V gene. V gave up 4 bases and J gave up 4 bases, with 11 bases separating them. The CDR3 length is 14 residues. This chain's CDR3 is CASSNRKSTGELFF. The CDR3, as DNA: TGCGCCAGCAGCAACAGGAAGAGCACCGGGGAGCTGTTTTTT.

The rearrangement links TRBV28 to TRBJ2-1; 11 bases map to TRBD1. J gave up 10 bases and V 7 bases, and 12 bases lay outside the gene matches. Germline CDR1 MDHEN, CDR2 SYDVKM. The CDR3 has 15 residues. CDR3 residues: CASNPGQGARKEQFF. The CDR3 DNA sequence: TGTGCCAGCAACCCCGGACAGGGGGCGCGGAAAGAGCAGTTCTTC.

The sample holds a few counts of this clonotype. The rearrangement joins TRBV27 to TRBJ2-7, with 7 nucleotides matching TRBD2. Germline loops: CDR1 MNHEY, CDR2 SMNVEV (reference sequence). This CDR3 contains 15 residues. V lost 6 bases, J lost 2 bases, and 10 bases stayed unmatched. CDR3 nucleotides: TGTGCCAGCAGCCTTCCGGGGGGAGAGACCTACGAGCAGTACTTC. It encodes CASSLPGGETYEQYF.

This sequence joins TRBV10-1 and TRBJ2-1; D ambiguous. Germline CDR1 reads WNHNN; CDR2 reads SYGVQD (reference sequence). CDR3 size: 13 residues. Deletions cut 6 bases from V and 7 bases from J, with 13 bases between. CDR3 in amino acids: CASSLQVSNEQFF. CDR3 nucleotide sequence: TGCGCCAGCAGCCTTCAAGTGAGTAATGAGCAGTTCTTC.

The J gene is TRBJ1-5, the V gene TRBV28; perhaps TRBD1 as D (6 bases). The CDR3 is 16 residues long. V was clipped by 7 bases and J by 4 bases, with 20 bases between them. CDR1 and CDR2 from the germline V gene are MDHEN and SYDVKM. CDR3 nucleotides: TGTGCCAGCAATCCTTCTACAGGGCGGGGGAATCAGCCCCAGCATTTT. Protein product: CASNPSTGRGNQPQHF.

The rearrangement uses TRBV6-5 and TRBJ2-6; no definite D call. V was clipped by 5 bases and J by 3 bases, with 14 bases between them. The CDR3 is 16 residues long. Germline V gene lookup returns CDR1 MNHEY and CDR2 SVGAGI. Here the CDR3 reads CASSPDLLGGANVLTF. The CDR3 DNA reads TGTGCCAGCAGTCCCGACCTGCTGGGTGGGGCCAACGTCCTGACTTTC.

The chain combines TRBV27 with TRBJ1-1; D is uncertain. The V gene's germline CDR1 is MNHEY and CDR2 SMNVEV (reference sequence). Deletions cut 2 bases from V and 1 base from J, with 11 bases between. The CDR3 sequence is 15 residues long. CDR3 protein: CASSLVPGRNTEAFF. CDR3 in DNA: TGTGCCAGCAGTTTAGTTCCGGGGAGGAACACTGAAGCTTTCTTT.

A note on this clonotype: An end of the junction does not agree with germline; a read error may underlie this. The chain joins TRBV29-1 to TRBJ2-6; D is perhaps TRBD1 (5 bases). This CDR3 contains 14 residues. Germline V CDR1 and CDR2: SQVTM, ANQGSEA. The DNA for the CDR3 is TGCGGCGTTGCCACAGGCTCTGGGGCCAACGTCCTGACTTTC. Translated: CGVATGSGANVLTF.

The chain uses TRBV4-3 and TRBJ2-1; the match to TRBD2 covers 8 bases. From germline, CDR1 is LGHNA and CDR2 YSLEER. The CDR3 runs to 17 residues. Trimming removed 0 bases from V and 7 bases from J; junction bases left unmatched: 11. CDR3 residues: CASSQDKRGLVGNEQFF. The DNA of the CDR3 is TGCGCCAGCAGCCAAGATAAGCGGGGGCTGGTGGGGAATGAGCAGTTCTTC.

The chain carries TRBV20-1 and TRBJ1-1; D might be TRBD1 (5 bases). The V end lost 0 bases, the J end lost 5 bases, and 10 bases lay between the germline ends. CDR3 length: 13 residues. Germline V gives CDR1 DFQATT, CDR2 SNEGSKA (reference sequence). The CDR3 nucleotides read TGCAGTGCTAGAGATCGGGGCTGGACTGAAGCTTTCTTT. This gives the protein CSARDRGWTEAFF.

J is TRBJ1-4 and V is TRBV4-1; TRBD1 agrees at 10 bases. The germline V gene has CDR1 MGHRA and CDR2 YSYEKL. This CDR3 has 16 amino acids. V lost 0 bases, J lost 8 bases, and 6 bases stayed unmatched. In DNA form, the CDR3 reads TGCGCCAGCAGCCAAGATGTGGGACAGGGGTGGGAAAAACTGTTTTTT. Translated: CASSQDVGQGWEKLFF.

The chain recombines TRBV6-5 with TRBJ2-2; tentatively, D is TRBD2 (6 bases). V lost 0 bases, J lost 5 bases, and 22 bases lay in between. This CDR3 contains 19 residues. Germline loops: CDR1 MNHEY, CDR2 SVGAGI. The CDR3 reads CASSYSITSLELGTGELFF. CDR3 nucleotide sequence: TGTGCCAGCAGTTACTCGATCACTAGCCTCGAACTTGGGACCGGGGAGCTGTTTTTT.

The chain is built from TRBV6-7 and TRBJ2-7, with D unclear. TRBV6-7 has ORF status, its function being uncertain. Trimming took off 0 bases at V and 3 bases at J, with 9 bases between the two ends. The CDR3 contains 14 residues. DNA for the CDR3: TGTGCCAGCAGTTACTCCGAACCCGTCTACGAGCAGTACTTC. Amino acid sequence: CASSYSEPVYEQYF.

In this sample, this clonotype turned up a few times. The chain carries TRBV27 and TRBJ2-3; D uncertain. This CDR3 has 12 amino acids. Germline CDR1 MNHEY, CDR2 SMNVEV (reference sequence). V was cut by 6 bases and J by 4 bases, with 8 bases left in between. The DNA of the CDR3 is TGTGCCAGCAGGGGGTTTGCAGATACGCAGTATTTT. This gives the protein CASRGFADTQYF.

V and J are TRBV20-1 and TRBJ2-5; D gene unclear. This CDR3 has 12 residues. CDR1 is DFQATT and CDR2 is SNEGSKA in the germline V gene (reference sequence). Trimming pared 4 bases from V and 2 bases from J, leaving 8 bases between. CDR3 amino acids: CSAIGPQETQYF. The CDR3 DNA is TGCAGTGCTATTGGACCACAAGAGACCCAGTACTTC.

The chain carries TRBV5-6 and TRBJ1-2; the D gene is possibly TRBD1 (6 bases). Germline V gene sequence: CDR1 SGHDT, CDR2 YYEEEE. CDR3 length: 14 amino acids. The germline V and J ends were trimmed by 4 bases and 8 bases, with 18 bases remaining between them. The CDR3, as DNA: TGTGCCAGCAGCCCCAGGGTGGCAGGGGTCGGCTACACCTTC. Its protein product is CASSPRVAGVGYTF.

In DNA form, the CDR3 reads TGCGCCAGCATAGTCCCGGGGTCCTACAATGAGCAGTTCTTC. It is translated as CASIVPGSYNEQFF. The chain links TRBV10-2 to TRBJ2-1; possible D gene TRBD2, 5 bases. V lost 7 bases, J lost 1 base, and 11 bases lay in between. Per the germline V gene, CDR1 is WSHSY and CDR2 is SAAADI. The CDR3 contains 14 residues.

V gene TRBV7-2 combines with J gene TRBJ1-2, with TRBD1 matching 9 bases. Germline V gene data show CDR1 as SGHTA and CDR2 as FQGNSA. V trimming: 5 bases; J trimming: 2 bases; junction bases outside the gene matches: 15. The CDR3 totals 18 residues. This CDR3 is CASSQNPGQGLLNYGYTF. For the CDR3, the DNA is TGTGCCAGCAGCCAAAACCCGGGACAGGGTCTCCTAAACTATGGCTACACCTTC.

The chain carries TRBV20-1 and TRBJ1-6; 7 bases are shared with TRBD1. The CDR3 has 15 residues. V dropped 0 bases and J dropped 11; count of bases not matched to a gene: 10. Per the germline V gene, CDR1 is DFQATT and CDR2 is SNEGSKA (reference sequence). In DNA form, the CDR3 reads TGCAGTGCTAGAGAGGGCAGCAGGGGGACTGCACCCCTCCACTTT. Amino acid sequence: CSAREGSRGTAPLHF.

To note about this clonotype: This may arise from a read error, as a much more abundant clone is one base away. This rearrangement joins TRBV10-3 to TRBJ2-4; D is uncertain. The assigned J gene may be wrong: the sequence end matches TRBJ2-5 better. The CDR3 contains 11 residues. Germline V lookup: CDR1 ENHRY, CDR2 SYGVKD. The CDR3 loop is CAIREGKTQYF. The CDR3 nucleotides are TGTGCCATCAGAGAAGGAAAGACCCAGTACTTC.

V and J are TRBV20-1 and TRBJ2-1; the match to TRBD1 covers 8 bases. The V gene's germline CDR1 is DFQATT and CDR2 SNEGSKA (reference sequence). This CDR3 has 14 amino acids. The CDR3 DNA reads TGCGGATGCATGACAGGGGCCCCCTACAATGAGCAGTTCTTC. Protein product: CGCMTGAPYNEQFF.

J is TRBJ2-7 and V is TRBV7-2; 11 bases map to TRBD2. CDR1 and CDR2 (germline): SGHTA, FQGNSA. The CDR3 has 15 amino acids. The V segment lost 5 bases and the J segment 6 bases; nucleotides outside the gene matches: 9. CDR3 coding DNA: TGTGCCAGCAGCCTTTGGACTAGCGGGCCCTTCGAGCAGTACTTC. Its protein product is CASSLWTSGPFEQYF.

This clonotype was observed a few times. The J gene is TRBJ2-5, the V gene TRBV14; D possibly corresponds to TRBD2 (6 bases). The germline V gene has CDR1 SGHDN and CDR2 FVKESK. Trimming shortened V by 4 bases and J by 5 bases, and 17 bases separated the two germline ends. The CDR3 runs to 15 residues. For the CDR3, the DNA is TGTGCCAGCAGCCCTTGGAGGGATCTCGGGGAGACCCAGTACTTC. As protein: CASSPWRDLGETQYF.

This clonotype was observed a handful of times. J is TRBJ1-2 and V is TRBV7-3; TRBD1 agrees at 11 bases. Germline CDR1 reads SGHTA; CDR2 reads FQGTGA. This CDR3 is 16 amino acids long. V dropped 4 bases and J dropped 6; count of bases not matched to a gene: 10. The CDR3 loop is CASSSTGTGGINGYTF. The CDR3 nucleotides are TGTGCCAGCAGCTCTACCGGGACAGGGGGTATTAATGGCTACACCTTC.